The entry below describes one T cell receptor beta chain. The data belong to a study of T cell changes during pregnancy in multiple sclerosis. The CDR3 loop spans 16 amino acids. From germline, CDR1 is SEHNR and CDR2 FQNEAQ (reference sequence). V lost 5 bases and J lost 2, with 17 bases in between. Only in-frame clones appear in the TCRdb table, and some are missing; sequencing was by immunoSEQ multiplex PCR. The table lists roughly 56,000 clones, roughly 89% of them singletons, with about 0.5% in the top ten. The sequence was obtained from a female donor in good health, enrolled as a control in a pregnancy study. The rearrangement uses TRBV7-9 and TRBJ2-3; a possible D gene is TRBD2 (5 bases). The material sequenced was CD4+ T cells from peripheral blood mononuclear cells, taken after pregnancy. CDR3 sequence: CASSQRSGLFTDTQYF. CDR3 DNA: TGTGCCAGCAGCCAACGGTCCGGACTTTTCACAGATACGCAGTATTTT.